Below are 16 T cell receptor beta chains sequenced from a single sample in a study of Ad26.COV2.S vaccination and SARS-CoV-2 variants (dated by TCRdb to about 2021). The method behind the library was the immunoSEQ multiplex PCR assay. TCRdb's version of the immuneACCESS table is confined to in-frame rearrangements and falls short of the full clone set. An unresolved V gene accounts for under half of the shortfall where checked; the remainder is of unknown origin. This sample lists around 380,000 clones; around 85% were detected once. The ten largest clones take up roughly 3.5% of the sample. The treatment or condition label of this sample denotes: roughly 19 received Ad26.COV2.S at low or high dose, single or two shots; about 5 received placebo; per-sample allocation not given. For vaccine and placebo recipients, repertoires were sequenced using samples collected on day 63 after the first injection.

The sequences come from peripheral blood, collected in a trial of Ad26.COV2.S vaccine versus placebo. These receptors were taken from a person between 18 and 65 years old who received the Ad26.COV2.S COVID-19 vaccine or a placebo.

The rearrangement links TRBV5-1 to TRBJ2-2; D unresolved. This CDR3 contains 15 residues. Germline V CDR1 and CDR2: SGHRS, YFSETQ. V was shortened by 1 base and J by 2 bases, with 9 bases between the two germline ends. As DNA, the CDR3 is TGCGCCAGCAGCTTGATAGGAGCTAACACCGGGGAGCTGTTTTTT. This gives the protein CASSLIGANTGELFF.

CDR3 sequence: CASSWTGDYGYTF. The CDR3 region has the DNA TGTGCCAGCAGCTGGACAGGCGACTATGGCTACACCTTC. The chain couples TRBV2 to TRBJ1-2; 7 bases are shared with TRBD1. From germline, CDR1 is SNHLY and CDR2 FYNNEI. The CDR3 has 13 amino acids. Trimming cost V 6 bases and J 3 bases; bases outside gene matches: 4.

This chain links TRBV9 with TRBJ2-1, with D possibly TRBD2 on 5 matching bases. Germline CDR1 SGDLS, CDR2 YYNGEE. The ends were cut back, 3 bases at V and 8 bases at J, with 9 bases in the middle. This CDR3 is 12 amino acids long. The CDR3 DNA sequence: TGTGCCAGCAGCGAACTAGTCGATGAGCAGTTCTTC. Translating it yields CASSELVDEQFF.

The chain is built from TRBV10-1 and TRBJ1-5; 9 bases agree with TRBD1. Looked up from germline, CDR1 is WNHNN and CDR2 is SYGVQD (reference sequence). The CDR3 spans 15 residues. With 3 bases clipped from V and 7 bases from J, the junction kept 7 bases outside the gene matches. The CDR3 sequence: CASSEGDRDDQPQHF. In nucleotides, the CDR3 is TGCGCCAGCAGTGAAGGGGACAGGGATGACCAGCCCCAGCATTTT.

This chain links TRBV4-1 with TRBJ2-2; 11 bases map to TRBD1. With V trimmed by 4 bases and J by 7 bases, 8 bases remained unmatched. This CDR3 region has 16 residues. Germline assignment: CDR1 MGHRA and CDR2 YSYEKL. DNA for the CDR3: TGCGCCAGCAGCCCACCGGGACAGGGGGTAATCGGGGAGCTGTTTTTT. It is translated as CASSPPGQGVIGELFF.

This clone was counted once. This sequence joins TRBV7-9 and TRBJ1-2; TRBD1 matches 9 bases. Trimming cost V 5 bases and J 6 bases; bases outside gene matches: 10. CDR3 length equals 15 residues. From germline, CDR1 is SEHNR and CDR2 FQNEAQ (reference sequence). The CDR3 loop is CASSVGTGRRDGYTF. CDR3 DNA: TGTGCCAGCAGCGTCGGGACAGGGAGAAGGGATGGCTACACCTTC.

The chain has TRBV7-9 and TRBJ2-3; possible D gene TRBD1, 8 bases. The CDR3 runs to 15 residues. With 10 bases removed from V and 4 bases from J, the gap between germline ends came to 21 bases. CDR1 is SEHNR, CDR2 FQNEAQ, per germline (reference sequence). The CDR3: CATHRGGFEADTQYF. For the CDR3, the DNA is TGTGCCACCCACAGGGGGGGGTTTGAGGCAGATACGCAGTATTTT.

The chain is built from TRBV15 and TRBJ2-3; 9 nucleotides agree with TRBD1. Germline-derived CDR1 and CDR2 are LNHNV and YYDKDF (reference sequence). The CDR3 sequence is 14 residues long. J was trimmed by 3 bases and V by 5 bases; bases with no gene match: 3. For the CDR3, the DNA is TGTGCCACCAGCCGGGACAGGGCTACAGATACGCAGTATTTT. Translating it yields CATSRDRATDTQYF.

J is TRBJ2-3 and V is TRBV4-2; D not certain. Germline V gene data show CDR1 as LGHNA and CDR2 as YNFKEQ. The CDR3 contains 17 residues. The V and J ends lost 1 base and 5 bases respectively, with 19 bases between them. CDR3 sequence: CASSQAQKTHHGDTQYF. As DNA, the CDR3 is TGTGCCAGCAGCCAAGCCCAAAAAACCCACCACGGAGATACGCAGTATTTT.

This chain links TRBV3-1 (or the pseudogene TRBV3-2) with TRBJ2-1; TRBD2 agrees at 10 bases. The CDR3 sequence is 11 residues long. Germline V CDR1 and CDR2: LGHDT, YNNKEL (reference sequence). The V and J ends lost 11 bases and 8 bases, in that order; junction bases with no gene match: 3. CDR3: CASAGGHEQFF. As DNA, the CDR3 is TGTGCCTCAGCGGGGGGGCATGAGCAGTTCTTC.

The V call is TRBV5-1, the J call TRBJ2-5, with TRBD1 identical over 8 bases. The CDR3 sequence is 15 residues long. Per the germline V gene, CDR1 is SGHRS and CDR2 is YFSETQ. V lost 4 bases and J lost 3; bases outside the gene matches: 8. CDR3 coding DNA: TGCGCCAGCAGCGTGGGACCGGACAGGGAAGAGACCCAGTACTTC. It is translated as CASSVGPDREETQYF.

This chain links TRBV6-5 with TRBJ2-5, with D perhaps matching TRBD1 (6 bases). Deletions cut 2 bases from V and 5 bases from J, with 15 bases between. Germline values: CDR1 MNHEY, CDR2 SVGAGI. The CDR3 consists of 15 residues. For the CDR3, the DNA is TGTGCCAGCAGTTACCTTCCAGGCCAGGGGGAGACCCAGTACTTC. It encodes CASSYLPGQGETQYF.

The chain joins TRBV5-1 to TRBJ1-2, with D hard to call. Trimming took off 0 bases at V and 4 bases at J, with 10 bases between the two ends. The CDR3 consists of 14 residues. Germline values: CDR1 SGHRS, CDR2 YFSETQ. The DNA of the CDR3 is TGCGCCAGCAGCTTGGCCGACTCGGTCTATGGCTACACCTTC. Amino acid sequence: CASSLADSVYGYTF.

The chain uses TRBV11-2 and TRBJ2-1; 9 nucleotides align to TRBD1. The length of the CDR3 is 18 residues. Per the germline V gene, CDR1 is SGHAT and CDR2 is FQNNGV. With 1 base clipped from V and 7 bases from J, the junction kept 14 bases outside the gene matches. CDR3 sequence: CASSLGLPGQGLTNEQFF. CDR3 nucleotide sequence: TGTGCCAGCAGCTTAGGACTCCCGGGACAGGGTTTAACAAATGAGCAGTTCTTC. Full variable domain (outside the CDR3, taken from reference TRBV11-2 and TRBJ2-1): EAGVAQSPRYKIIEKRQSVAFWCNPISGHATLYWYQQILGQGPKLLIQFQNNGVVDDSQLPKDRFSAERLKGVDSTLKIQPAKLEDSAVYLCASSLGLPGQGLTNEQFFGPGTRLTVL.

V is TRBV7-2 and J is TRBJ2-7, with TRBD2 matching over 8 bases. This CDR3 has 16 amino acids. From germline, CDR1 is SGHTA and CDR2 FQGNSA. V dropped 5 bases and J dropped 2; count of bases not matched to a gene: 11. In DNA, the CDR3 is TGTGCCAGCAGCCCCCTCGGGCGGGGGGAACCCTACGAGCAGTACTTC. Translating it yields CASSPLGRGEPYEQYF.

The chain employs TRBV29-1 and TRBJ2-1; D uncertain. CDR3 length: 10 amino acids. Trimming stripped 7 bases from V and 5 bases from J, with 6 bases between. CDR1 and CDR2 from the germline V gene are SQVTM and ANQGSEA. The CDR3 DNA follows: TGCAGCGCCCAAAACAATGAGCAGTTCTTC. This gives the protein CSAQNNEQFF.